Detailed here is one TCR beta chain. This CDR3 comprises 14 residues. Germline V CDR1 and CDR2: MNHEY, SVGEGT. V was pared by 5 bases and J by 4 bases, with 5 bases of the junction left unmatched. This specimen comes from a study of blood T cell repertoires in COVID-19. Looking at the study overall: T cells, B-cell-depleted T cells, or PBMCs provided the cDNA or gDNA that served as material.

How the authors handled the data: Scientists estimated how many nucleated cells there were by amplifying reference gene primers. Using immunoSEQ multiplex PCR, the repertoire was profiled, and TCRdb retains in-frame clones only, with some absent. That table gives V, J and clone size, and the DNA gave D and trimming. This sample has about 91,000 clones, with 88% found just once. The source material was peripheral blood. The source of this sequence is a woman older than 75 with active COVID-19. V usage is TRBV6-2 or TRBV6-3 and J usage is TRBJ1-5; 7 positions agree with TRBD1. For the CDR3, the DNA is TGTGCCAGCAGTGCACTGACAGGGAATCAGCCCCAGCATTTT. Protein product: CASSALTGNQPQHF.